One T cell receptor beta chain is described in this entry. The repertoire was sequenced with immunoSEQ multiplex PCR; TCRdb's copy has only in-frame clones and lacks some. The sample has more than 250,000 clones, about nine tenths seen once. This CDR3 contains 14 residues. Unmatched junction bases numbered 7, after V lost 4 bases and J lost 5 bases. The germline CDR1 and CDR2 sequences are SGHRS and YFSETQ. This entry belongs to a study of blood T cell repertoires in COVID-19. About the research overall: From T cells, B-cell-depleted T cells, or PBMCs came the material, which was cDNA or gDNA.

The receptor was isolated from a woman aged 18-30 years who had recovered from COVID-19. Sequences were obtained from PBMCs or T cells enriched from blood (not recorded which). The chain is built from TRBV5-1 and TRBJ2-7; 9 bases match TRBD2. The CDR3 DNA is TGCGCCAGCAGCGAAGGGACTAGCCGCAACGAGCAGTACTTC. This gives the protein CASSEGTSRNEQYF.